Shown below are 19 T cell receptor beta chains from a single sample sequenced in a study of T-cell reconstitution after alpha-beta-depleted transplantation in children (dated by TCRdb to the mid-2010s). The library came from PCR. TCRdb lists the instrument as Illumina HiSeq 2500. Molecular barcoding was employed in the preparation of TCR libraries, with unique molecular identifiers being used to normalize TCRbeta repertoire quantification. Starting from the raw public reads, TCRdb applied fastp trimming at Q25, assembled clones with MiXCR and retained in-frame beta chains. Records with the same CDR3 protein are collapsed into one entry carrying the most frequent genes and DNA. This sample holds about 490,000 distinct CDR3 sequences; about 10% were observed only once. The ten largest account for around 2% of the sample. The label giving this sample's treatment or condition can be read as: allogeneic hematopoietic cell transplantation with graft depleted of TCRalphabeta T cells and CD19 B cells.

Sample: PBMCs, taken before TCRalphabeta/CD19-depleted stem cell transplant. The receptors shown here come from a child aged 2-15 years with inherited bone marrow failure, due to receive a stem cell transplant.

The CDR3 spells CASRGRGGLNNEQFF. As DNA, the CDR3 is TGTGCCAGCAGAGGGCGGGGGGGACTAAACAATGAGCAGTTCTTC. The chain uses TRBV12-3 or TRBV12-4 and TRBJ2-1; 9 bases agree with TRBD2. This CDR3 spans 15 amino acids. The ends lost 6 bases at V and 5 bases at J; junction bases unmatched: 8.

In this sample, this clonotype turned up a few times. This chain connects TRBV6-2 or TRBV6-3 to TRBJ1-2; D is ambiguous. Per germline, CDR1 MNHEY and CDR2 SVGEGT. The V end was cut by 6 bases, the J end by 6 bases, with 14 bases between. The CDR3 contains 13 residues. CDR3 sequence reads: CASRFGVANGYTF. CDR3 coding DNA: TGTGCCAGCAGGTTTGGAGTCGCTAATGGCTACACCTTC.

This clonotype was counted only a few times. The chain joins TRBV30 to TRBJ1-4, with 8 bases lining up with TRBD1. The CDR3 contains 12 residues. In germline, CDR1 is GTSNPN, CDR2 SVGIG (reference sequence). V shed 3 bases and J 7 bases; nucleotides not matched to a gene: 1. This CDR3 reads CAWRGQGEKLFF. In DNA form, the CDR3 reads TGTGCCTGGAGAGGACAGGGTGAAAAACTGTTTTTT.

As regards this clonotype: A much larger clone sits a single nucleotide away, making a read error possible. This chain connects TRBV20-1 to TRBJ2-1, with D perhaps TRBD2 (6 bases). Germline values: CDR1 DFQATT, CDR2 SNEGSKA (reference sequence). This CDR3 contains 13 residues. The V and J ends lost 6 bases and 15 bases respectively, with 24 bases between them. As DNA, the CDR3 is TGCAGTGCGAACATGGCACTAGCTAACGCCCCGTTCTTC. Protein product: CSANMALANAPFF.

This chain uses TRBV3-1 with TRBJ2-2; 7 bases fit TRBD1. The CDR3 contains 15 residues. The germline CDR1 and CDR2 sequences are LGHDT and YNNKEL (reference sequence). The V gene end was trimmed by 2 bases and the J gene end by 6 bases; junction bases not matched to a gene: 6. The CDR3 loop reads CASSQTGQAPGELFF. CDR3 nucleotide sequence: TGTGCCAGCAGCCAAACCGGACAGGCCCCCGGGGAGCTGTTTTTT.

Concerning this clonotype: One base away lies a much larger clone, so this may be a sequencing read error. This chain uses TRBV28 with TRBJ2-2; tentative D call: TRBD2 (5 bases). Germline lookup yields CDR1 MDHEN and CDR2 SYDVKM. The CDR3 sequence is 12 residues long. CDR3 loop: CASRTATGEPFF. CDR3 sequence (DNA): TGTGCCAGCCGGACCGCTACCGGGGAGCCGTTTTTT.

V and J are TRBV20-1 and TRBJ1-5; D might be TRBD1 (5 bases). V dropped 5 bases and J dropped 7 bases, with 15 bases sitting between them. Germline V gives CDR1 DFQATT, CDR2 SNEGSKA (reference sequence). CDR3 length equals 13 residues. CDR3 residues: CSAGAREVQPQHF. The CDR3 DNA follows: TGCAGTGCTGGGGCCAGGGAAGTCCAGCCCCAGCATTTT.

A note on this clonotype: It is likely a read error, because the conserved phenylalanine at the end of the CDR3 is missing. The chain's CDR3 is CASSPLQETQYL. The CDR3 DNA sequence: TGTGCCAGCAGCCCACTTCAAGAGACCCAGTACCTC. V usage is TRBV6-1 and J usage is TRBJ2-5; D remains ambiguous. Germline CDR1 reads MNHNS; CDR2 reads SASEGT. Trimming pared 6 bases from V and 2 bases from J, leaving 7 bases between. The CDR3 spans 12 residues.

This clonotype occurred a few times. CDR3 DNA sequence: TGTGCCAGCAGTTTAAGGGAGGGGAGGAATGAGCAGTTCTTC. Translated: CASSLREGRNEQFF. The genes are TRBV12-3 or TRBV12-4 and TRBJ2-1; 7 positions agree with TRBD2. The CDR3 covers 14 residues. Trimming cost V 2 bases and J 7 bases; bases outside gene matches: 5.

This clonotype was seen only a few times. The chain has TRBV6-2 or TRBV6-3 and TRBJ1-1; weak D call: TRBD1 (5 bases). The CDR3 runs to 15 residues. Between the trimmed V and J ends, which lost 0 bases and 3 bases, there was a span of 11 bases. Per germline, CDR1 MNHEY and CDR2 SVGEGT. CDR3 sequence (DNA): TGTGCCAGCAGTTACTCTGGAGTCAGGGACACTGAAGCTTTCTTT. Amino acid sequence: CASSYSGVRDTEAFF.

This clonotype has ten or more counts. The CDR3 here is CSAHRGSYGYTF. The CDR3 region has the DNA TGCAGTGCTCACCGGGGGAGCTATGGCTACACCTTC. The rearrangement links TRBV20-1 to TRBJ1-2, with a possible D match to TRBD1 (5 bases). This CDR3 comprises 12 residues. Germline V gene data show CDR1 as DFQATT and CDR2 as SNEGSKA (reference sequence). V shed 5 bases and J shed 4 bases, with 11 bases lying between them.

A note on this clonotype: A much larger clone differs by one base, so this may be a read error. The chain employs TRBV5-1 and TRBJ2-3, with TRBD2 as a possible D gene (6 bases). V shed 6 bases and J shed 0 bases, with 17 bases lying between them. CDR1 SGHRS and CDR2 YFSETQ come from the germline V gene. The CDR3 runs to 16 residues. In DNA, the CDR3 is TGCGCCAGCACCCGGGGCGGGGTTACTAGCACAGATACGCAGTATTTT. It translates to CASTRGGVTSTDTQYF.

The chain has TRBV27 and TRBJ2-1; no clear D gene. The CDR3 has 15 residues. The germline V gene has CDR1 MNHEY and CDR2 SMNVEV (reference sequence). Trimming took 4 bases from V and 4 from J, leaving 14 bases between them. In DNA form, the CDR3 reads TGTGCCAGCAGTTCCAGAGTGTACGGTTACAATGAGCAGTTCTTC. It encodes CASSSRVYGYNEQFF.

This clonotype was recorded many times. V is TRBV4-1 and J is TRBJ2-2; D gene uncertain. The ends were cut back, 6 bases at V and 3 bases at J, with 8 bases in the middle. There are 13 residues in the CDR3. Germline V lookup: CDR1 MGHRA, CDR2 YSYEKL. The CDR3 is CASRSTYTGELFF. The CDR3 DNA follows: TGCGCCAGCAGATCGACTTACACCGGGGAGCTGTTTTTT.

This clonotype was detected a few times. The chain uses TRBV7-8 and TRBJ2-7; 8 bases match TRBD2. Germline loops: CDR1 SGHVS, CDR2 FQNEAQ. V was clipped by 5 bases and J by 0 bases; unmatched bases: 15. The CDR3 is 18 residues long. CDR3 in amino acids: CASSLGLAGSPGSYEQYF. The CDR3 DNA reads TGTGCCAGCAGCCTCGGACTAGCAGGCTCTCCCGGCTCCTACGAGCAGTACTTC.

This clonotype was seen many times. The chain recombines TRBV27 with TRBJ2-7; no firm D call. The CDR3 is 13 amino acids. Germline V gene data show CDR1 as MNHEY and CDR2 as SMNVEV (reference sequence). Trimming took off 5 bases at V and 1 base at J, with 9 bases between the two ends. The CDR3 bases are TGTGCCAGCAGTGTTCAAGATTCCTACGAGCAGTACTTC. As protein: CASSVQDSYEQYF.

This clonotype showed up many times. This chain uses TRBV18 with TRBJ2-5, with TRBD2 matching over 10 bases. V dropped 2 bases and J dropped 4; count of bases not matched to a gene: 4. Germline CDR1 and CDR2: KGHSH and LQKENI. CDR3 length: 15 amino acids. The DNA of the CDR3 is TGTGCCAGCTCACCAGAGGCTAGCGGGAGAGAGACCCAGTACTTC. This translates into CASSPEASGRETQYF. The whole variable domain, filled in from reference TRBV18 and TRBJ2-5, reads NAGVMQNPRHLVRRRGQEARLRCSPMKGHSHVYWYRQLPEEGLKFMVYLQKENIIDESGMPKERFSAEFPKEGPSILRIQQVVRGDSAAYFCASSPEASGRETQYFGPGTRLLVL.

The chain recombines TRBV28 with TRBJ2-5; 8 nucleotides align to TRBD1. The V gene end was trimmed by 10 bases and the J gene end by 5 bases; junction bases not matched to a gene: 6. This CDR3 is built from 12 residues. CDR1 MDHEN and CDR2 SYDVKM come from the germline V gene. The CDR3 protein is CATSGGGETQYF. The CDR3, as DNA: TGTGCCACCTCAGGGGGCGGGGAGACCCAGTACTTC.

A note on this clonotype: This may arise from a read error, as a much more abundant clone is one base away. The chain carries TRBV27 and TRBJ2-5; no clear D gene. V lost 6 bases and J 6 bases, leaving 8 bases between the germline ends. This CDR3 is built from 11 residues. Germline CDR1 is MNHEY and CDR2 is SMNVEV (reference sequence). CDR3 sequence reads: CASRKQKTQYF. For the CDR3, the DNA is TGTGCCAGCAGGAAGCAAAAGACCCAGTACTTC.